The clone carrying this T cell receptor (beta chain) turned up a few times. As yet, its antigen is unknown. These data come from a study of T cells in Graves' hyperthyroidism and ophthalmopathy. Study-wide results and caveats: Blood also contained most expanded thyroid clonotypes above 0.001. The model foresaw ophthalmopathy a median about 6.1 months prior to onset.

RNA transcripts served as the template for amplifying TCR beta CDR3 regions. The primer set for the first-round RT-PCR of the TCR CDR3 was HTBI. TCRdb used MiXCR to reprocess the multiplex PCR reads, holding one entry per CDR3 protein. Here the sample spans about 760,000 distinct CDR3 sequences, about 35% being singletons. Stable Graves' hyperthyroidism meant no ophthalmopathy progression within 18 months. On the basis of clinical symptoms, serum thyroxine and TRAb, thyroid ultrasound and orbital computed tomography, diagnoses were made. In germline, CDR1 is SNHLY, CDR2 FYNNEI. Trimming left V 2 bases short and J 2 bases short, with 6 bases between. The CDR3 is 13 residues long.

This chain joins TRBV2 and TRBJ1-2; no clear D gene. Sequenced: blood. This receptor was taken from a woman aged 40 to 50 with Graves' hyperthyroidism. The chain's CDR3 is CASSELRNYGYTF. The CDR3 coding sequence is TGTGCCAGCAGTGAATTGCGGAACTATGGCTACACCTTC. The complete variable domain, with remaining parts taken from reference TRBV2 and TRBJ1-2, reads EPEVTQTPSHQVTQMGQEVILRCVPISNHLYFYWYRQILGQKVEFLVSFYNNEISEKSEIFDDQFSVERPDGSNFTLKIRSTKLEDSAMYFCASSELRNYGYTFGSGTRLTVV.